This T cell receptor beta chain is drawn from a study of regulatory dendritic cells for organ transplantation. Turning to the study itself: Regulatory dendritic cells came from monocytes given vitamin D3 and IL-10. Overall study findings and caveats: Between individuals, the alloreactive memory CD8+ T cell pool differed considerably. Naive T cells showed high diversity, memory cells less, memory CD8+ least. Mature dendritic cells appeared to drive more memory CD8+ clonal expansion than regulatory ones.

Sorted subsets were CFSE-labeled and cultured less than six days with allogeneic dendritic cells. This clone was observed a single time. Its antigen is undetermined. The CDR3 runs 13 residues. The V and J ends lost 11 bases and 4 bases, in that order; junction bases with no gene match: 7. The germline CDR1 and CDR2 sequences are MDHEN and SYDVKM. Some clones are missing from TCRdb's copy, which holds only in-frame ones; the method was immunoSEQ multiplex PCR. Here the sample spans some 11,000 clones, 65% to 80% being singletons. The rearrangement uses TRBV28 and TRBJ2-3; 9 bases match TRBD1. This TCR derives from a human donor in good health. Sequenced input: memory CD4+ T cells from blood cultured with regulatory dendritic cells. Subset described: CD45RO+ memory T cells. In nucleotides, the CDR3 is TGTGCCTCTAAGGACAGGGGCGCAGATACGCAGTATTTT. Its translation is CASKDRGADTQYF. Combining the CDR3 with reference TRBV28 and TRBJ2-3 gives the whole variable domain DVKVTQSSRYLVKRTGEKVFLECVQDMDHENMFWYRQDPGLGLRLIYFSYDVKMKEKGDIPEGYSVSREKKERFSLILESASTNQTSMYLCASKDRGADTQYFGPGTRLTVL.